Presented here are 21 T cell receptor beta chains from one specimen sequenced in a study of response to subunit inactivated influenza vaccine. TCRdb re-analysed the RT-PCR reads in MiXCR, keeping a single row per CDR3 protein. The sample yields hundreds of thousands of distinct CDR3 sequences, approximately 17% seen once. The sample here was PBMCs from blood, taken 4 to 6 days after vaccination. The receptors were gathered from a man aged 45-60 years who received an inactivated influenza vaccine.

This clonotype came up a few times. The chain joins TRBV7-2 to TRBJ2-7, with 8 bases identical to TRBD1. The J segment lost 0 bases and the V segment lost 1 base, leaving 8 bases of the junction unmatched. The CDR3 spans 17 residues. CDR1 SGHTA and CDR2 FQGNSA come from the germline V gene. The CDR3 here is CASSLVGDRGSSYEQYF. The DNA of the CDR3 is TGTGCCAGCAGCTTAGTAGGAGACAGGGGAAGCTCCTACGAGCAGTACTTC. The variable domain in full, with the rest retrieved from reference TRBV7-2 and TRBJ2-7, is GAGVSQSPSNKVTEKGKDVELRCDPISGHTALYWYRQSLGQGLEFLIYFQGNSAPDKSGLPSDRFSAERTGGSVSTLTIQRTQQEDSAVYLCASSLVGDRGSSYEQYFGPGTRLTVT.

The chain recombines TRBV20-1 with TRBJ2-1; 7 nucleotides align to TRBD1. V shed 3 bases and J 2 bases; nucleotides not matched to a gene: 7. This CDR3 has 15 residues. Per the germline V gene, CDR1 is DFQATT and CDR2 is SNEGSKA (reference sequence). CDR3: CSASFGTATYNEQFF. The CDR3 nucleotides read TGCAGTGCTAGTTTCGGGACAGCCACCTACAATGAGCAGTTCTTC.

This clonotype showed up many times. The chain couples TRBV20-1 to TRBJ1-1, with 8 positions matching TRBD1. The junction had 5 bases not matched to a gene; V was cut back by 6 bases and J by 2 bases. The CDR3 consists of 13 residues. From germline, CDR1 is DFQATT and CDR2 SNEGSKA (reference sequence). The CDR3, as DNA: TGCAGTGCCCCAGACAGGGGTAACACTGAAGCTTTCTTT. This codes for CSAPDRGNTEAFF.

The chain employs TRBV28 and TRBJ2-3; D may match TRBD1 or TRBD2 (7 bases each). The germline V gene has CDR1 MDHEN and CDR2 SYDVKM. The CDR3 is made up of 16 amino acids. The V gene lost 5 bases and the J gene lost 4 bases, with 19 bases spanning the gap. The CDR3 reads CASSPRGRASADTQYF. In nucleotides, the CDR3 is TGTGCCAGCAGTCCCAGGGGGAGGGCTTCGGCAGATACGCAGTATTTT.

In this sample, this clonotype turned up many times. The CDR3 reads CSTQYPRVNTEAFF. The CDR3 coding sequence is TGCAGTACGCAGTATCCCAGGGTGAACACTGAAGCTTTCTTT. The V gene is TRBV20-1, the J gene TRBJ1-1, with D tentatively TRBD1 (5 bases). The CDR3 is 14 amino acids. Trimming removed 8 bases from V and 0 bases from J, with 16 bases in between. Per the germline V gene, CDR1 is DFQATT and CDR2 is SNEGSKA (reference sequence).

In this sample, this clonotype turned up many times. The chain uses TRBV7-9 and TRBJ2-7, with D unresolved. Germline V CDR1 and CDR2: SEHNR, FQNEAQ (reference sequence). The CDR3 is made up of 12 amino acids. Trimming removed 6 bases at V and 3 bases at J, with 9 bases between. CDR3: CASSPIGYEQYF. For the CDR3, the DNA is TGTGCCAGCAGTCCCATCGGCTACGAGCAGTACTTC.

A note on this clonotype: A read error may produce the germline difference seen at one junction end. This chain's CDR3 is CASSFGQGSNKEQFF. CDR3 DNA sequence: TGTGCCAGCAGCTTCGGGCAGGGGTCCAACAAGGAGCAGTTCTTC. J is TRBJ2-1 and V is TRBV7-6; D might be TRBD1 (6 bases). Germline CDR1 is SGHVS and CDR2 is FNYEAQ. This CDR3 has 15 residues.

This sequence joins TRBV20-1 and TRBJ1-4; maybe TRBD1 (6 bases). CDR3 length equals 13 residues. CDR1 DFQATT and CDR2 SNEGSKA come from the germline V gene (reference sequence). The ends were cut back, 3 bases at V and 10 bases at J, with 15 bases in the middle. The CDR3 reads CSARTGTIAKLFF. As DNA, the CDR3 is TGCAGTGCTAGGACCGGGACAATCGCAAAACTGTTTTTT.

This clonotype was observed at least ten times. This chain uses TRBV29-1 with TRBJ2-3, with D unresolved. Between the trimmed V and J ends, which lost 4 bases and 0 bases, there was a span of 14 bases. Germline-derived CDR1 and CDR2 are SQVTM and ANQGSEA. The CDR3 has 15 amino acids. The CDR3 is CSVVLSSSSTDTQYF. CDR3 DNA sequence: TGCAGCGTTGTGTTATCGTCCAGTAGCACAGATACGCAGTATTTT.

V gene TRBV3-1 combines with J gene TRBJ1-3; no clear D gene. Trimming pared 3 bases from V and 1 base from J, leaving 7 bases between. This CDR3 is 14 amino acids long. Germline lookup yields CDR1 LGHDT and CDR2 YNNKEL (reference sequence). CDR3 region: CASSQGFSGNTIYF. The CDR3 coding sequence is TGTGCCAGCAGCCAGGGGTTTTCTGGAAACACCATATATTTT.

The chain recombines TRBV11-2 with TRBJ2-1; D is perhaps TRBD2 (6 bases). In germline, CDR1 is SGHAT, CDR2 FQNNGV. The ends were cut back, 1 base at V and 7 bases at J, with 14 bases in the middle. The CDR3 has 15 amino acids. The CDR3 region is CASSLGGLAANEQFF. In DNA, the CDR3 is TGTGCCAGCAGCTTAGGGGGTTTAGCGGCTAATGAGCAGTTCTTC.

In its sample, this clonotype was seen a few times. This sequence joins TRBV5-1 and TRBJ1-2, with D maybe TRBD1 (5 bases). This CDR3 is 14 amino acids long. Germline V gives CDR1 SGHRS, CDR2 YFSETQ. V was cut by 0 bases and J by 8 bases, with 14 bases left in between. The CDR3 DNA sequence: TGCGCCAGCAGCTTGGAATCGCAGGGTCAAGGCTACACCTTC. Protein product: CASSLESQGQGYTF.

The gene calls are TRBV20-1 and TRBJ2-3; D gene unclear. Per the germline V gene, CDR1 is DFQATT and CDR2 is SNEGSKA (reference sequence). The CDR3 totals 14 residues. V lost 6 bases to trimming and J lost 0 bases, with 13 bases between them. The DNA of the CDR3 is TGCAGTGCCAAACTGGGGAAGAGCACAGATACGCAGTATTTT. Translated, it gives CSAKLGKSTDTQYF.

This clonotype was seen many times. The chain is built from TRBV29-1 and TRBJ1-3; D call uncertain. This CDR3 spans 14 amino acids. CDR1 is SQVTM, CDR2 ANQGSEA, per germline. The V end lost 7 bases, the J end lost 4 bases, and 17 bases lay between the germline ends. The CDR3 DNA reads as TGCAGCGCGACGCCCGGCCAAGGAGGAAACACCATATATTTT. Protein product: CSATPGQGGNTIYF.

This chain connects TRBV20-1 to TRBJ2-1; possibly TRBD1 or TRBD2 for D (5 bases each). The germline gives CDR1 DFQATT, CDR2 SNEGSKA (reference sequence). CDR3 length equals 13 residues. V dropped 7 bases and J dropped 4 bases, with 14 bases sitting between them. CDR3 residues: CSVRGAQYNEQFF. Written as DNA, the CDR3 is TGCAGTGTGCGAGGGGCCCAGTACAATGAGCAGTTCTTC.

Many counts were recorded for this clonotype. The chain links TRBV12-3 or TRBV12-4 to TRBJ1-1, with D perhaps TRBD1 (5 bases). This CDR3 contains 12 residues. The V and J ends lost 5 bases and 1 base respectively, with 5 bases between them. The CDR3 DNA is TGTGCCAGCAGTGGGGGGAACACTGAAGCTTTCTTT. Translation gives CASSGGNTEAFF.

CDR3 residues: CASSQGSTLAASTDTQYF. For the CDR3, the DNA is TGCGCCAGCAGCCAAGGTTCAACTCTAGCGGCAAGCACAGATACGCAGTATTTT. V gene TRBV4-3 combines with J gene TRBJ2-3; 7 nucleotides match TRBD2. The CDR3 has 18 amino acids. The germline CDR1 and CDR2 sequences are LGHNA and YSLEER. Trimming took 1 base from V and 0 from J; bases not matched to a gene: 10.

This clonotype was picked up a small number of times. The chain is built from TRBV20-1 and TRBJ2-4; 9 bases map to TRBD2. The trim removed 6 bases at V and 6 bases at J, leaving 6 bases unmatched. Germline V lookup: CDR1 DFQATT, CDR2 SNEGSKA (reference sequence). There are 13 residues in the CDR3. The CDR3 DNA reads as TGCAGTGCCACCCTTAGCGGGAGAAACATTCAGTACTTC. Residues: CSATLSGRNIQYF.

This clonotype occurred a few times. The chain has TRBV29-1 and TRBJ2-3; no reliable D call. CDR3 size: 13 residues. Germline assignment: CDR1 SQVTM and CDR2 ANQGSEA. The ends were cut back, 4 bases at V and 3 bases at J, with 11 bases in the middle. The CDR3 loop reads CSVVGRLTDTQYF. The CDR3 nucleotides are TGCAGCGTTGTGGGCAGGTTGACAGATACGCAGTATTTT.

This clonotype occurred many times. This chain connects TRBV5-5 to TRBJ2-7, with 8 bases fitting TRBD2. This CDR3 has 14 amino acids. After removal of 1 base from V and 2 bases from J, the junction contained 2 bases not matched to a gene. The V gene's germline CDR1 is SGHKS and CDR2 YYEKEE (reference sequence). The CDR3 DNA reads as TGTGCCAGCAGCTTGCCTAGCGGGCCCTACGAGCAGTACTTC. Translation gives CASSLPSGPYEQYF. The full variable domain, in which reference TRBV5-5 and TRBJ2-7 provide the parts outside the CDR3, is DAGVTQSPTHLIKTRGQQVTLRCSPISGHKSVSWYQQVLGQGPQFIFQYYEKEERGRGNFPDRFSARQFPNYSSELNVNALLLGDSALYLCASSLPSGPYEQYFGPGTRLTVT.

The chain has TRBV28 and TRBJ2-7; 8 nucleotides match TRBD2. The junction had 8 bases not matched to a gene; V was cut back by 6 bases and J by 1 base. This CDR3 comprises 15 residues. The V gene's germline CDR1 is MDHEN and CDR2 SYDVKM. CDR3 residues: CASRGGREASYEQYF. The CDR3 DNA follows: TGTGCCAGCAGGGGGGGGCGGGAGGCATCCTACGAGCAGTACTTC.